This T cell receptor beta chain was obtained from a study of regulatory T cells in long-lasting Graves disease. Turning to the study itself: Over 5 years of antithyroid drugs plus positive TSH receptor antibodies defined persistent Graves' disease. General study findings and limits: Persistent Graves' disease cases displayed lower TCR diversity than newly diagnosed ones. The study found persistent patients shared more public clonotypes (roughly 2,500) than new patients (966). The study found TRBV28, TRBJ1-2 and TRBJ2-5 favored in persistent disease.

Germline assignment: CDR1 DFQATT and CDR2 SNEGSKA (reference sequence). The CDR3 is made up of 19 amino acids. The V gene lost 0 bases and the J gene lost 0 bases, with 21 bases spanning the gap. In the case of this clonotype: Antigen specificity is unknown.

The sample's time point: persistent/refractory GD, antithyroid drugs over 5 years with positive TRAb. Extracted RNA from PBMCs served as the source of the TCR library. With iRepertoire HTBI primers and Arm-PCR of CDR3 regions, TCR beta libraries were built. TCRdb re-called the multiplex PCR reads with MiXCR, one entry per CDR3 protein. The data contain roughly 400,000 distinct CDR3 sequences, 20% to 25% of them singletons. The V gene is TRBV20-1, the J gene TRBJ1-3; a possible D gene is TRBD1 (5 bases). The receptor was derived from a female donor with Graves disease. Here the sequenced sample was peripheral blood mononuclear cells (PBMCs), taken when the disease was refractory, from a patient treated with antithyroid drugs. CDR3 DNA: TGCAGTGCTAGAGAGGCCGGGACGCCTAGAAAGGACTCTGGAAACACCATATATTTT. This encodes CSAREAGTPRKDSGNTIYF.